The text below deals with one T cell receptor (beta chain). Its antigen is still unknown. V dropped 6 bases and J dropped 6 bases, with 15 bases sitting between them. CDR3 length: 14 residues. Germline V gene sequence: CDR1 MDHEN, CDR2 SYDVKM. Relapse was seen in all patients after autologous stem cell transplantation, and brentuximab vedotin exposure was variable. The source of the sample is a study of PD-1 blockade in classical Hodgkin lymphoma. Study-wide points: Newly diagnosed patients had baseline TCR diversity that was reportedly lower than that of healthy donors. Patients newly diagnosed and complete responders had comparable baseline diversity.

TCRdb keeps only in-frame clones here, not all; method: immunoSEQ multiplex PCR. In the table there are about 60,000 clones, 90% of which are singletons. This clonotype was obtained from a human donor with classical Hodgkin lymphoma. Sequencing was performed on peripheral blood mononuclear cells (PBMCs), taken at baseline. The chain has TRBV28 and TRBJ2-4, with a possible D match to TRBD2 (5 bases). CDR3 DNA sequence: TGTGCCAGCAGGCCTACCGGGGTCCCAAACATTCAGTACTTC. Translated: CASRPTGVPNIQYF.